The 3 T cell receptor beta chains below come from one sample, sequenced in a study of OX40 agonist ivuxolimab in advanced cancers. Some clones are missing from TCRdb's copy, which holds only in-frame ones; the method was immunoSEQ multiplex PCR. Among roughly 60,000 clones listed, roughly 81% were seen once. This sample comprised CD4+ or CD8+ T cells sorted from blood, obtained in a trial of the OX40 agonist ivuxolimab. These receptors were collected from an adult with an advanced solid tumor such as melanoma, head and neck, liver or kidney cancer.

DNA of the CDR3: TGTGCCAGCAGTGAGAGGTGGGCAGGGCGGGGCACAGATACGCAGTATTTT. This gives the protein CASSERWAGRGTDTQYF. The chain combines TRBV6-1 with TRBJ2-3; the D gene could be TRBD1 or TRBD2 (5 bases each). Germline V gene data show CDR1 as MNHNS and CDR2 as SASEGT. The V and J ends lost 3 bases and 1 base respectively, with 17 bases between them. This CDR3 has 17 residues.

The chain carries TRBV10-1 and TRBJ2-7; D could derive from TRBD1 or TRBD2 (6 bases each). Germline CDR1 is WNHNN and CDR2 is SYGVQD (reference sequence). The germline V and J ends were trimmed by 2 bases and 2 bases, with 22 bases remaining between them. The CDR3 is 18 amino acids. CDR3 protein: CASSERSGDRTNPYEQYF. CDR3 in DNA: TGCGCCAGCAGTGAGCGCTCGGGCGACAGGACTAACCCCTACGAGCAGTACTTC.

The V and J genes are TRBV12-5 and TRBJ2-1; 7 bases match TRBD2. CDR1 is LGHNT, CDR2 FRNRAP, per germline. J lost 0 bases, V lost 4 bases, and 9 bases had no gene match. This CDR3 has 17 residues. Written as DNA, the CDR3 is TGTGCTAGTGGTTACTCGGGAGGACCGAGCTCCTACAATGAGCAGTTCTTC. Amino acids: CASGYSGGPSSYNEQFF.